These T cell receptor beta chains were read from a single sample in a study of blood T cell repertoires in COVID-19. Libraries were prepared by immunoSEQ multiplex PCR; TCRdb keeps only in-frame clonotypes and omits some of them. The sample consists of hundreds of thousands of clones, 75% to 90% of them appearing once. Sequenced input: PBMCs or T cells enriched from blood (not recorded which). The receptors shown here come from a woman between 18 and 30 years old who had recovered from COVID-19. The CDR3 runs from the conserved cysteine through the conserved F or W. The order of the fields is V gene, D gene, J gene, clone size, CDR3 length, CDR3 protein, CDR3 DNA. A D gene is named only where the DNA matches it firmly. Rows give clone size only sometimes, using once, few, many, or a class for an expanded clone.

V gene: TRBV27
D gene: .
J gene: TRBJ2-6
clone size: .
CDR3 length: 16
CDR3 protein: CASSDLQGSGANVLTF
CDR3 DNA: TGTGCCAGCAGTGACTTACAGGGCTCTGGGGCCAACGTCCTGACTTTC

V gene: TRBV7-3
D gene: .
J gene: TRBJ2-3
clone size: once
CDR3 length: 13
CDR3 protein: CASSLNQADTQYF
CDR3 DNA: TGTGCCAGCAGCTTAAATCAGGCAGATACGCAGTATTTT

V gene: TRBV27
D gene: .
J gene: TRBJ2-2
clone size: .
CDR3 length: 17
CDR3 protein: CASSPFSGGGGTGELFF
CDR3 DNA: TGTGCCAGCAGTCCCTTTTCGGGGGGCGGTGGCACCGGGGAGCTGTTTTTT

V gene: TRBV2
D gene: TRBD2
J gene: TRBJ2-1
clone size: .
CDR3 length: 15
CDR3 protein: CASSDWRGYYNEQFF
CDR3 DNA: TGTGCCAGCAGTGATTGGCGGGGGTACTACAATGAGCAGTTCTTC

V gene: TRBV4-1
D gene: .
J gene: TRBJ2-7
clone size: .
CDR3 length: 13
CDR3 protein: CASSQQGYYEQYF
CDR3 DNA: TGCGCCAGCAGCCAACAGGGATACTACGAGCAGTACTTC

V gene: TRBV4-1
D gene: .
J gene: TRBJ2-2
clone size: .
CDR3 length: 16
CDR3 protein: CASSRNTGSNTGELFF
CDR3 DNA: TGCGCCAGCAGCCGGAATACAGGGTCCAACACCGGGGAGCTGTTTTTT

V gene: TRBV5-1
D gene: TRBD2
J gene: TRBJ2-1
clone size: .
CDR3 length: 15
CDR3 protein: CASSLTLAGINEQFF
CDR3 DNA: TGCGCCAGCAGCTTGACTCTAGCGGGTATCAATGAGCAGTTCTTC

V gene: TRBV28
D gene: TRBD2
J gene: TRBJ2-3
clone size: .
CDR3 length: 14
CDR3 protein: CASTRGGSTDTQYF
CDR3 DNA: TGTGCCAGCACGCGGGGGGGGAGCACAGATACGCAGTATTTT

V gene: TRBV19
D gene: .
J gene: TRBJ1-1
clone size: once
CDR3 length: 11
CDR3 protein: CASTPGGVAFF
CDR3 DNA: TGTGCCAGTACCCCCGGCGGTGTAGCTTTCTTT

V gene: TRBV6-5
D gene: .
J gene: TRBJ2-2
clone size: .
CDR3 length: 15
CDR3 protein: CASSYSSLNTGELFF
CDR3 DNA: TGTGCCAGCAGTTACTCTAGTTTGAACACCGGGGAGCTGTTTTTT

V gene: TRBV27
D gene: .
J gene: TRBJ1-3
clone size: .
CDR3 length: 14
CDR3 protein: CASNKIQWGNTIYF
CDR3 DNA: TGTGCCAGCAATAAGATTCAGTGGGGAAACACCATATATTTT

V gene: TRBV5-6
D gene: .
J gene: TRBJ2-7
clone size: .
CDR3 length: 15
CDR3 protein: CASSNDRDTPYEQYF
CDR3 DNA: TGTGCCAGCAGTAACGACCGGGACACCCCCTACGAGCAGTACTTC

V gene: TRBV7-2
D gene: TRBD1
J gene: TRBJ1-3
clone size: .
CDR3 length: 17
CDR3 protein: CASSTRQGEVPGNTIYF
CDR3 DNA: TGTGCCAGCAGCACACGACAGGGTGAAGTCCCTGGAAACACCATATATTTT

V gene: TRBV2
D gene: .
J gene: TRBJ1-4
clone size: .
CDR3 length: 13
CDR3 protein: CASKGGTNEKLFF
CDR3 DNA: TGTGCCAGCAAAGGCGGGACTAATGAAAAACTGTTTTTT

V gene: TRBV18
D gene: .
J gene: TRBJ1-1
clone size: .
CDR3 length: 14
CDR3 protein: CASSPPAERTEAFF
CDR3 DNA: TGTGCCAGCTCACCACCGGCGGAGAGGACTGAAGCTTTCTTT

V gene: TRBV9
D gene: .
J gene: TRBJ1-1
clone size: .
CDR3 length: 14
CDR3 protein: CASSEDTLNTEAFF
CDR3 DNA: TGTGCCAGCAGCGAGGACACTTTGAACACTGAAGCTTTCTTT

V gene: TRBV18
D gene: TRBD2
J gene: TRBJ2-1
clone size: .
CDR3 length: 17
CDR3 protein: CASSPSHTSGGAREQFF
CDR3 DNA: TGTGCCAGCTCACCCAGCCACACTAGCGGGGGGGCCCGGGAGCAGTTCTTC

V gene: TRBV18
D gene: TRBD1
J gene: TRBJ2-4
clone size: .
CDR3 length: 14
CDR3 protein: CASSPGGQQNIQYF
CDR3 DNA: TGTGCCAGCTCACCAGGGGGACAGCAAAACATTCAGTACTTC

V gene: TRBV18
D gene: .
J gene: TRBJ2-7
clone size: .
CDR3 length: 14
CDR3 protein: CASSPEHGTYEQYF
CDR3 DNA: TGTGCCAGCTCACCAGAGCACGGTACCTACGAGCAGTACTTC

V gene: TRBV18
D gene: .
J gene: TRBJ1-2
clone size: .
CDR3 length: 16
CDR3 protein: CASSPETGLLGYGYTF
CDR3 DNA: TGTGCCAGCTCACCCGAAACAGGGCTCCTTGGCTATGGCTACACCTTC

V gene: TRBV2
D gene: .
J gene: TRBJ2-2
clone size: .
CDR3 length: 12
CDR3 protein: CASSGATGELFF
CDR3 DNA: TGTGCCAGCAGTGGGGCCACCGGGGAGCTGTTTTTT

V gene: TRBV28
D gene: TRBD1
J gene: TRBJ1-5
clone size: .
CDR3 length: 16
CDR3 protein: CASSSPTGNSNQPQHF
CDR3 DNA: TGTGCCAGCAGTTCGCCGACAGGGAATAGCAATCAGCCCCAGCATTTT

V gene: TRBV29-1
D gene: TRBD2
J gene: TRBJ2-2
clone size: .
CDR3 length: 16
CDR3 protein: CSVVGTERGVTGELFF
CDR3 DNA: TGCAGCGTTGTCGGTACCGAGCGGGGGGTCACCGGGGAGCTGTTTTTT

V gene: TRBV10-3
D gene: TRBD1
J gene: TRBJ1-1
clone size: once
CDR3 length: 14
CDR3 protein: CAISDRQGGTEAFF
CDR3 DNA: TGTGCCATCAGTGATAGACAGGGGGGCACTGAAGCTTTCTTT

V gene: TRBV6-5
D gene: .
J gene: TRBJ1-5
clone size: once
CDR3 length: 15
CDR3 protein: CASSYSQGGNQPQHF
CDR3 DNA: TGTGCCAGCAGTTATTCACAGGGCGGCAATCAGCCCCAGCATTTT

V gene: TRBV30
D gene: .
J gene: TRBJ1-5
clone size: .
CDR3 length: 18
CDR3 protein: CAWSVWDGEARRNQPQHF
CDR3 DNA: TGTGCCTGGAGTGTATGGGACGGGGAGGCTCGGCGCAATCAGCCCCAGCATTTT

V gene: TRBV12-3/TRBV12-4
D gene: .
J gene: TRBJ1-1
clone size: .
CDR3 length: 13
CDR3 protein: CASSLRVNTEAFF
CDR3 DNA: TGTGCCAGCAGTTTACGGGTGAACACTGAAGCTTTCTTT

V gene: TRBV7-9
D gene: .
J gene: TRBJ1-1
clone size: once
CDR3 length: 13
CDR3 protein: CASSLGGGTEAFF
CDR3 DNA: TGTGCCAGCAGCTTAGGAGGCGGAACTGAAGCTTTCTTT

V gene: TRBV25-1
D gene: .
J gene: TRBJ2-3
clone size: many
CDR3 length: 14
CDR3 protein: CASSGGGDTDTQYF
CDR3 DNA: TGTGCCAGCAGTGGAGGGGGGGACACAGATACGCAGTATTTT

V gene: TRBV10-3
D gene: TRBD1
J gene: TRBJ1-5
clone size: .
CDR3 length: 15
CDR3 protein: CAISADRVSGQPQHF
CDR3 DNA: TGTGCCATCAGTGCGGACAGGGTGTCAGGTCAGCCCCAGCATTTT

V gene: TRBV5-1
D gene: .
J gene: TRBJ2-7
clone size: once
CDR3 length: 14
CDR3 protein: CASSLAVRAYEQYF
CDR3 DNA: TGCGCCAGCAGCTTGGCCGTCAGGGCCTACGAGCAGTACTTC

V gene: TRBV5-5
D gene: TRBD1
J gene: TRBJ1-4
clone size: .
CDR3 length: 17
CDR3 protein: CASSLQLRQGSNEKLFF
CDR3 DNA: TGTGCCAGCAGCTTGCAGTTGAGACAGGGGTCTAATGAAAAACTGTTTTTT

V gene: TRBV19
D gene: TRBD1
J gene: TRBJ1-4
clone size: .
CDR3 length: 16
CDR3 protein: CASSIGDRGGKEKLFF
CDR3 DNA: TGTGCCAGTAGTATCGGGGACAGGGGAGGAAAAGAAAAACTGTTTTTT

V gene: TRBV6-5
D gene: TRBD1
J gene: TRBJ2-2
clone size: .
CDR3 length: 15
CDR3 protein: CASPRDRGDTGELFF
CDR3 DNA: TGTGCCAGCCCCCGGGACAGGGGTGACACCGGGGAGCTGTTTTTT

V gene: TRBV19
D gene: TRBD1
J gene: TRBJ2-1
clone size: .
CDR3 length: 14
CDR3 protein: CASRPRDRVDEQFF
CDR3 DNA: TGTGCCAGTAGACCCCGGGACAGGGTAGATGAGCAGTTCTTC

V gene: TRBV4-1
D gene: TRBD1
J gene: TRBJ1-1
clone size: .
CDR3 length: 17
CDR3 protein: CASSLSWTGGIYTEAFF
CDR3 DNA: TGCGCCAGCAGCCTCTCTTGGACAGGGGGAATCTACACTGAAGCTTTCTTT

V gene: TRBV5-1
D gene: TRBD2
J gene: TRBJ2-3
clone size: .
CDR3 length: 17
CDR3 protein: CASSLGLAGILTDTQYF
CDR3 DNA: TGCGCCAGCAGCTTGGGACTAGCGGGGATTTTAACAGATACGCAGTATTTT

V gene: TRBV11-1
D gene: .
J gene: TRBJ2-3
clone size: .
CDR3 length: 15
CDR3 protein: CASSLAGLSSDTQYF
CDR3 DNA: TGTGCCAGCAGCTTAGCCGGGTTGTCATCAGATACGCAGTATTTT

V gene: TRBV7-9
D gene: .
J gene: TRBJ1-6
clone size: .
CDR3 length: 13
CDR3 protein: CASSSSARSPLHF
CDR3 DNA: TGTGCCAGCAGCTCCTCCGCCAGGTCACCCCTCCACTTT

V gene: TRBV27
D gene: TRBD1
J gene: TRBJ1-6
clone size: once
CDR3 length: 18
CDR3 protein: CASSNPPVGTGVNSPLHF
CDR3 DNA: TGTGCCAGCAGTAACCCACCGGTCGGGACAGGGGTCAATTCACCCCTCCACTTT

V gene: TRBV6-1
D gene: TRBD1
J gene: TRBJ2-3
clone size: .
CDR3 length: 17
CDR3 protein: CASSAPPRDRATDTQYF
CDR3 DNA: TGTGCCAGCAGTGCACCCCCCCGGGACAGGGCAACAGATACGCAGTATTTT

V gene: TRBV29-1
D gene: .
J gene: TRBJ1-1
clone size: .
CDR3 length: 14
CDR3 protein: CSVGAGAYRSAAFF
CDR3 DNA: TGCAGCGTTGGGGCAGGGGCTTATCGAAGTGCCGCTTTCTTT

V gene: TRBV6-1
D gene: TRBD1
J gene: TRBJ2-7
clone size: .
CDR3 length: 17
CDR3 protein: CASSALPGTGSSYEQYF
CDR3 DNA: TGTGCCAGCAGTGCGTTACCCGGGACAGGGAGCTCCTACGAGCAGTACTTC

V gene: TRBV6-4
D gene: TRBD2
J gene: TRBJ2-1
clone size: .
CDR3 length: 15
CDR3 protein: CASSDSAGDYNEQFF
CDR3 DNA: TGTGCCAGCAGTGACTCGGCGGGGGACTACAATGAGCAGTTCTTC

V gene: TRBV5-6
D gene: TRBD1
J gene: TRBJ1-1
clone size: .
CDR3 length: 15
CDR3 protein: CASSLANRGHTEAFF
CDR3 DNA: TGTGCCAGCAGCTTGGCCAACAGGGGGCACACTGAAGCTTTCTTT

V gene: TRBV5-4
D gene: .
J gene: TRBJ2-3
clone size: .
CDR3 length: 12
CDR3 protein: CASSTGSSLGYF
CDR3 DNA: TGTGCCAGCAGCACAGGTTCTTCGTTGGGGTATTTT

V gene: TRBV4-2
D gene: TRBD2
J gene: TRBJ2-2
clone size: .
CDR3 length: 16
CDR3 protein: CASSQEGRGGTGELFF
CDR3 DNA: TGTGCCAGCAGCCAAGAAGGTCGCGGGGGGACGGGGGAGCTGTTTTTT

V gene: TRBV6-2/TRBV6-3
D gene: TRBD2
J gene: TRBJ2-2
clone size: .
CDR3 length: 14
CDR3 protein: CASSSGANTGELFF
CDR3 DNA: TGTGCCAGCAGTAGCGGGGCTAACACCGGGGAGCTGTTTTTT

V gene: TRBV11-3
D gene: TRBD1
J gene: TRBJ2-3
clone size: .
CDR3 length: 15
CDR3 protein: CASSLMGQGTDTQYF
CDR3 DNA: TGTGCCAGCAGCTTAATGGGACAGGGGACAGATACGCAGTATTTT

V gene: TRBV7-9
D gene: TRBD1
J gene: TRBJ1-6
clone size: once
CDR3 length: 16
CDR3 protein: CASSRDRGSYNSPLHF
CDR3 DNA: TGTGCCAGCAGCCGGGACAGGGGTTCCTATAATTCACCCCTCCACTTT

V gene: TRBV5-5
D gene: .
J gene: TRBJ1-5
clone size: .
CDR3 length: 16
CDR3 protein: CASSPYPGSINQPQHF
CDR3 DNA: TGTGCCAGCAGCCCATATCCGGGGAGTATCAATCAGCCCCAGCATTTT

V gene: TRBV18
D gene: TRBD1
J gene: TRBJ1-4
clone size: .
CDR3 length: 15
CDR3 protein: CASSPQGGPVEKLFF
CDR3 DNA: TGTGCCAGCTCACCACAAGGGGGCCCGGTTGAAAAACTGTTTTTT

V gene: TRBV9
D gene: TRBD1
J gene: TRBJ1-1
clone size: few
CDR3 length: 13
CDR3 protein: CASSVGRGREAFF
CDR3 DNA: TGTGCCAGCAGCGTAGGAAGGGGGCGAGAAGCTTTCTTT

V gene: TRBV5-1
D gene: .
J gene: TRBJ1-1
clone size: .
CDR3 length: 14
CDR3 protein: CASSLDSHGTEAFF
CDR3 DNA: TGCGCCAGCAGCTTGGATTCTCACGGGACTGAAGCTTTCTTT

V gene: TRBV24-1
D gene: .
J gene: TRBJ1-5
clone size: .
CDR3 length: 14
CDR3 protein: CATSERTGNQPQHF
CDR3 DNA: TGTGCCACCAGTGAGAGGACAGGCAATCAGCCCCAGCATTTT

V gene: TRBV19
D gene: TRBD2
J gene: TRBJ2-6
clone size: .
CDR3 length: 19
CDR3 protein: CASSIALGRDAAGANVLTF
CDR3 DNA: TGTGCCAGTAGTATAGCCCTTGGGAGGGACGCGGCCGGGGCCAACGTCCTGACTTTC

V gene: TRBV10-2
D gene: TRBD1
J gene: TRBJ1-1
clone size: .
CDR3 length: 13
CDR3 protein: CASSRDSNTEAFF
CDR3 DNA: TGCGCCAGCAGCCGGGACAGCAACACTGAAGCTTTCTTT